This T cell receptor (beta chain) was sequenced for a study of T cell changes during pregnancy in multiple sclerosis (dated by TCRdb to between 2018 and 2021). Regarding the research as a whole: The study examined how the T cell repertoire changed over the course of pregnancy in women with multiple sclerosis.

Library preparation employed the immunoSEQ multiplex PCR assay. As stored in TCRdb, this immuneACCESS dataset retains in-frame rearrangements with V and J assigned. A fraction of the clones does not appear; measured against another copy, unresolved V genes explain less than half of the discrepancy, and the remainder lacks a known reason. This sample gives over 20,000 clones in total; 87% of them show up just once. Clones ranked in the top ten supply about 8.4% of the sample. Compared with germline, V lacks 2 bases and J lacks 3 bases; bases without a gene match: 7. Including the terminal cysteine and phenylalanine, the CDR3 comprises 15 residues. CDR3 DNA is the only sequence kept; it has 45 bases, read in frame from the first base. In the germline V gene (reference sequence), CDR1 corresponds to MNHEY and CDR2 to SMNVEV. For this clone: Its antigen is not yet known. No clone much larger than this one lies a single base away; base qualities are absent.

Specimen: CD8+ T cells from peripheral blood mononuclear cells, collected after pregnancy. This chain joins TRBV27 to TRBJ2-7, with TRBD1 matching 7 junction bases. This TCR derives from a female donor with multiple sclerosis, enrolled in a pregnancy study. The nucleotide sequence is TGTGCCAGCAGTTTAATACAGGGACAGTTCTACGAGCAGTACTTC. Translated, it gives CASSLIQGQFYEQYF.